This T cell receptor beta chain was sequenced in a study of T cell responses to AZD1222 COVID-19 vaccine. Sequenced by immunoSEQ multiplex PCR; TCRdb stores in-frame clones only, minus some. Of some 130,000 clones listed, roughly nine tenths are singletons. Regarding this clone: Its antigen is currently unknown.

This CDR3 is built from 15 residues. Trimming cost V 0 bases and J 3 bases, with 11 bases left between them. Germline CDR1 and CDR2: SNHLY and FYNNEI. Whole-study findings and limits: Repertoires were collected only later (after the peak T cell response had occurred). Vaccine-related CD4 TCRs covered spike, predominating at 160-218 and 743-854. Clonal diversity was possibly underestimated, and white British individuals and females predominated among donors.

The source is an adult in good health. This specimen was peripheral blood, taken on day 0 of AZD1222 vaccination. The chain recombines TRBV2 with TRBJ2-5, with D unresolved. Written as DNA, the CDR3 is TGTGCCAGCAGTGAAGCGCTACGGTCCGAAGAGACCCAGTACTTC. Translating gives CASSEALRSEETQYF.